This T cell receptor (beta chain) was sequenced for a study of T cells in Graves' hyperthyroidism and ophthalmopathy. Stable hyperthyroidism: no ophthalmopathy progression over 18 months of follow-up. Each 10 ml fresh peripheral blood draw supplied the PBMCs. The source material, RNA transcripts, was used to amplify TCR beta CDR3 regions. The HTBI set primed first-round TCR CDR3 RT-PCR. TCRdb called the multiplex PCR reads again in MiXCR, with one record for every CDR3 protein. Of hundreds of thousands of distinct CDR3 sequences in the sample, around 40% were seen once. The study, taken as a whole, reports: Ophthalmopathy, which appeared later, was predicted by the model a median approximately six months before onset. Blood samples included most of the expanded thyroid clonotypes exceeding 0.001.

This clonotype was recorded many times. The target antigen is unknown. There are 13 residues in the CDR3. J lost 5 bases, V lost 5 bases, and 3 bases had no gene match. The germline V gene has CDR1 SGHRS and CDR2 YFSETQ. This receptor was identified in a middle-aged woman with Graves' hyperthyroidism. The rearrangement uses TRBV5-1 and TRBJ1-5, with TRBD1 identical over 8 bases. Sequencing was performed on blood. The CDR3 loop is CASRSGQDQPQHF. For the CDR3, the DNA is TGCGCCAGCAGATCGGGACAGGATCAGCCCCAGCATTTT.